The sequence of this TCR beta chain was determined in a study of cytomegalovirus exposure and HLA in healthy donors. It was with 60 Vbeta and 13 Jbeta primers that the PCR ran. Some clones are missing from TCRdb's copy, which holds only in-frame ones; the method was immunoSEQ multiplex PCR. The sample includes some 90,000 clones, 76% of them seen just once. Trimming left V 0 bases short and J 12 bases short, with 15 bases between. This CDR3 region has 13 residues. From germline, CDR1 is SGHDT and CDR2 YYEEEE. Remarks on this clone: Antigen: not known.

Study-wide results and caveats: A later analysis appeared to link common viral pathogens to several of the most significant clusters.

Sequencing was carried out using PBMCs. The rearrangement links TRBV5-6 to TRBJ1-1; D remains unclear. The TCR sequence derives from a man aged 40-55 years in good health and CMV-seronegative. CDR3 residues: CASSLGRQARPFF. Written as DNA, the CDR3 is TGTGCCAGCAGCTTGGGGCGGCAAGCTCGTCCTTTCTTT.